A single sample gave rise to the 27 T cell receptor beta chains below, sequenced in a study of T cells in Graves' hyperthyroidism and ophthalmopathy. TCR beta CDR3 regions were amplified from RNA transcripts. Researchers ran a first-round RT-PCR on the TCR CDR3 using the HTBI primer set. Via MiXCR, TCRdb re-called the multiplex PCR reads, giving one row per CDR3 protein. The data hold about 600,000 distinct CDR3 sequences, with approximately 15% observed a single time. Material: blood. These TCRs come from a woman aged 40 to 50 with Graves' ophthalmopathy.

This clonotype was seen at least ten times. The chain has TRBV6-1 and TRBJ2-3; TRBD2 is a possible D gene (6 bases). V was cut by 1 base and J by 2 bases, with 10 bases left in between. Per germline, CDR1 MNHNS and CDR2 SASEGT. This CDR3 contains 15 residues. The CDR3 loop reads CASSEGLDYTDTQYF. For the CDR3, the DNA is TGTGCCAGCAGTGAAGGTTTGGACTACACAGATACGCAGTATTTT.

This clonotype occurred many times. The rearrangement joins TRBV2 to TRBJ2-5; 10 nucleotides match TRBD1. The CDR3 runs to 16 residues. Trimming cost V 2 bases and J 6 bases; bases outside gene matches: 9. Germline lookup yields CDR1 SNHLY and CDR2 FYNNEI. Here the CDR3 DNA reads TGTGCCAGCAGTGAAATGTGGACAGGGGGGAGTAAGACCCAGTACTTC. Its translation: CASSEMWTGGSKTQYF.

This rearrangement joins TRBV15 to TRBJ1-6; 9 positions match TRBD1. The CDR3 extends over 18 amino acids. Germline V CDR1 and CDR2: LNHNV, YYDKDF (reference sequence). With 1 base clipped from V and 14 bases from J, the junction kept 18 bases outside the gene matches. For the CDR3, the DNA is TGTGCCACCAGCAGAGTCCGGCAGCCGGGACAGGGTCGTGGAGCCCTCCACTTT. Translation: CATSRVRQPGQGRGALHF. Full variable domain (rest looked up from reference TRBV15 and TRBJ1-6): DAMVIQNPRYQVTQFGKPVTLSCSQTLNHNVMYWYQQKSSQAPKLLFHYYDKDFNNEADTPDNFQSRRPNTSFCFLDIRSPGLGDTAMYLCATSRVRQPGQGRGALHFGNGTRLTVT.

DNA for the CDR3: TGTGCCAGCAGCTTAGCCCAGGGTTCGAATAGCAATCAGCCCCAGCATTTT. It translates to CASSLAQGSNSNQPQHF. This chain links TRBV7-9 with TRBJ1-5, with D possibly TRBD1 on 5 matching bases. The V end lost 0 bases, the J end lost 0 bases, and 12 bases lay between the germline ends. The germline gives CDR1 SEHNR, CDR2 FQNEAQ (reference sequence). The CDR3 has 17 amino acids.

This clonotype has only a few counts. The DNA of the CDR3 is TGTGCCAGCAGCGTTGGGACTAGCGGGGGGGTAGGAGGCACAGATACGCAGTATTTT. Translated, it gives CASSVGTSGGVGGTDTQYF. The chain recombines TRBV9 with TRBJ2-3; 16 bases fit TRBD2. Germline assignment: CDR1 SGDLS and CDR2 YYNGEE. The CDR3 length is 19 residues. The V and J ends lost 2 bases and 1 base, in that order; junction bases with no gene match: 7. Combining the CDR3 with reference TRBV9 and TRBJ2-3 gives the whole variable domain DSGVTQTPKHLITATGQRVTLRCSPRSGDLSVYWYQQSLDQGLQFLIQYYNGEERAKGNILERFSAQQFPDLHSELNLSSLELGDSALYFCASSVGTSGGVGGTDTQYFGPGTRLTVL.

In its sample, this clonotype was seen a few times. This sequence joins TRBV6-1 and TRBJ1-1; D possibly corresponds to TRBD1 (5 bases). This CDR3 region has 16 residues. CDR1 MNHNS and CDR2 SASEGT come from the germline V gene. V was clipped by 3 bases and J by 3 bases, with 17 bases between them. CDR3 nucleotide sequence: TGTGCCAGCAGTGAGGGGGTGGTCGTCGAGGACACTGAAGCTTTCTTT. It yields the protein CASSEGVVVEDTEAFF.

This clonotype was detected many times. This chain links TRBV18 with TRBJ2-3; D ambiguous. Looked up from germline, CDR1 is KGHSH and CDR2 is LQKENI. The CDR3 totals 12 residues. Trimming shortened V by 6 bases and J by 3 bases, and 7 bases separated the two germline ends. The DNA of the CDR3 is TGTGCCAGCTCCCCGGCTACAGATACGCAGTATTTT. This codes for CASSPATDTQYF.

The V and J genes are TRBV5-1 and TRBJ2-1; 10 positions match TRBD1. Trimming took 4 bases from V and 6 from J; bases not matched to a gene: 7. Germline V gene data show CDR1 as SGHRS and CDR2 as YFSETQ. This CDR3 has 15 amino acids. The CDR3 loop reads CASSLGQGGVNEQFF. CDR3 nucleotide sequence: TGCGCCAGCAGCCTAGGACAGGGGGGAGTCAATGAGCAGTTCTTC. The whole variable domain, filled in from reference TRBV5-1 and TRBJ2-1, reads KAGVTQTPRYLIKTRGQQVTLSCSPISGHRSVSWYQQTPGQGLQFLFEYFSETQRNKGNFPGRFSGRQFSNSRSEMNVSTLELGDSALYLCASSLGQGGVNEQFFGPGTRLTVL.

This clonotype was seen at least ten times. The gene calls are TRBV28 and TRBJ1-2; 8 positions match TRBD1. Trimming removed 6 bases from V and 6 bases from J; junction bases left unmatched: 12. This CDR3 has 15 amino acids. Germline loops: CDR1 MDHEN, CDR2 SYDVKM. CDR3 protein: CASRLQGVYLDGYTF. For the CDR3, the DNA is TGTGCCAGCAGGCTACAGGGGGTGTATTTAGATGGCTACACCTTC.

This clonotype has at least ten counts. The chain employs TRBV12-3 or TRBV12-4 and TRBJ2-1; 9 bases align to TRBD1. The V and J ends lost 5 bases and 6 bases, in that order; junction bases with no gene match: 8. The CDR3 consists of 15 residues. CDR3 amino acids: CASSLRQGGSNEQFF. The DNA for the CDR3 is TGTGCCAGCAGTCTCAGACAGGGGGGGTCCAATGAGCAGTTCTTC.

This clonotype was found many times. The chain couples TRBV2 to TRBJ2-5; TRBD1 aligns across 8 bases. There are 13 residues in the CDR3. Germline CDR1 is SNHLY and CDR2 is FYNNEI. With V trimmed by 6 bases and J by 5 bases, 5 bases remained unmatched. DNA of the CDR3: TGTGCCAGCAGCTACAGGGGGTGGGAGACCCAGTACTTC. It is translated as CASSYRGWETQYF. The entire variable domain, with the rest obtained from reference TRBV2 and TRBJ2-5, is as follows: EPEVTQTPSHQVTQMGQEVILRCVPISNHLYFYWYRQILGQKVEFLVSFYNNEISEKSEIFDDQFSVERPDGSNFTLKIRSTKLEDSAMYFCASSYRGWETQYFGPGTRLLVL.

The chain recombines TRBV20-1 with TRBJ2-5; TRBD1 matches 8 bases. With 5 bases clipped from V and 4 bases from J, the junction kept 6 bases outside the gene matches. The CDR3 has 13 amino acids. CDR1 is DFQATT and CDR2 is SNEGSKA in the germline V gene (reference sequence). CDR3 residues: CSAPPGGRETQYF. DNA of the CDR3: TGCAGTGCTCCCCCAGGGGGCCGAGAGACCCAGTACTTC.

This clonotype was observed at least ten times. The chain joins TRBV19 to TRBJ1-4; 7 bases agree with TRBD1. The CDR3 has 15 residues. Trimming at V came to 7 bases and at J to 2 bases, leaving 7 bases not matched to a gene. Germline CDR1 LNHDA, CDR2 SQIVND (reference sequence). The CDR3, as DNA: TGTGCCAGTAAGTCGGGACAGATGACTAATGAAAAACTGTTTTTT. Amino acid sequence: CASKSGQMTNEKLFF. The full variable domain, rest sourced from reference TRBV19 and TRBJ1-4, is DGGITQSPKYLFRKEGQNVTLSCEQNLNHDAMYWYRQDPGQGLRLIYYSQIVNDFQKGDIAEGYSVSREKKESFPLTVTSAQKNPTAFYLCASKSGQMTNEKLFFGSGTQLSVL.

This clonotype was recorded a few times. V gene TRBV20-1 combines with J gene TRBJ2-5; D is uncertain. Germline CDR1 and CDR2: DFQATT and SNEGSKA (reference sequence). The CDR3 totals 13 residues. Deletions cut 6 bases from V and 0 bases from J, with 11 bases between. The CDR3 region is CSALGRNQETQYF. The CDR3 region has the DNA TGCAGTGCCTTAGGACGGAACCAAGAGACCCAGTACTTC.

The sample holds many counts of this clonotype. The V gene is TRBV7-9, the J gene TRBJ2-1, with a weak D call TRBD2 (6 bases). The CDR3 contains 14 residues. CDR1 and CDR2 from the germline V gene are SEHNR and FQNEAQ (reference sequence). Deletions cut 3 bases from V and 3 bases from J, with 9 bases between. In DNA form, the CDR3 reads TGTGCCAGCAGCTTGGAGGGGTACTACAATGAGCAGTTCTTC. Protein product: CASSLEGYYNEQFF.

This clonotype was seen a handful of times. The genes are TRBV9 and TRBJ2-3; D is tentatively TRBD1 or TRBD2 (5 bases each). The CDR3 extends over 17 amino acids. Trimming stripped 0 bases from V and 4 bases from J, with 18 bases between. CDR1 SGDLS and CDR2 YYNGEE come from the germline V gene. CDR3 residues: CASSVGPTKRGADTQYF. The CDR3 bases are TGTGCCAGCAGCGTAGGGCCGACCAAACGAGGGGCAGATACGCAGTATTTT. The complete variable domain, with remaining parts taken from reference TRBV9 and TRBJ2-3, reads DSGVTQTPKHLITATGQRVTLRCSPRSGDLSVYWYQQSLDQGLQFLIQYYNGEERAKGNILERFSAQQFPDLHSELNLSSLELGDSALYFCASSVGPTKRGADTQYFGPGTRLTVL.

This sequence joins TRBV3-1 and TRBJ2-5; 8 bases line up with TRBD1. The length of the CDR3 is 18 residues. The V gene's germline CDR1 is LGHDT and CDR2 YNNKEL (reference sequence). After removal of 0 bases from V and 4 bases from J, the junction contained 13 bases not matched to a gene. CDR3 sequence reads: CASSQDYRGAIRVETQYF. The CDR3 bases are TGTGCCAGCAGCCAAGATTACAGGGGGGCCATCAGGGTAGAGACCCAGTACTTC.

This clonotype was seen only a few times. Here the CDR3 reads CATSRDGQGSNQPQHF. The CDR3 DNA reads TGTGCCACCAGCAGAGATGGCCAGGGTAGCAATCAGCCCCAGCATTTT. V and J are TRBV15 and TRBJ1-5; perhaps TRBD1 as D (5 bases). The CDR3 contains 16 residues. V lost 0 bases to trimming and J lost 0 bases, with 9 bases between them. Germline V CDR1 and CDR2: LNHNV, YYDKDF (reference sequence).

The table lists this clonotype with many counts. The V and J genes are TRBV2 and TRBJ1-2, with a tentative D call TRBD1 (5 bases). The ends were cut back, 2 bases at V and 6 bases at J, with 10 bases in the middle. Germline-derived CDR1 and CDR2 are SNHLY and FYNNEI. This CDR3 comprises 13 residues. As DNA, the CDR3 is TGTGCCAGCAGTGAACAGGGTAGCCATGGCTACACCTTC. Translation gives CASSEQGSHGYTF.

This clonotype was counted ten times or more. Here the CDR3 DNA reads TGTGCCAGCAGCCAGGGGACAGGGGAGAATCAGCCCCAGCATTTT. Residues: CASSQGTGENQPQHF. The V gene is TRBV3-1, the J gene TRBJ1-5, with 10 bases lining up with TRBD1. Germline V lookup: CDR1 LGHDT, CDR2 YNNKEL (reference sequence). J lost 4 bases, V lost 3 bases, and 3 bases had no gene match. The length of the CDR3 is 15 residues.

This clonotype was detected ten times or more. V is TRBV11-2 and J is TRBJ2-1; tentative D call: TRBD1 (5 bases). The CDR3 loop spans 15 amino acids. CDR1 SGHAT and CDR2 FQNNGV come from the germline V gene. Trimming removed 1 base at V and 2 bases at J, with 9 bases between. This CDR3 is CASSLAGYTYNEQFF. The CDR3 DNA is TGTGCCAGCAGCTTAGCAGGGTATACCTACAATGAGCAGTTCTTC.

This clonotype came up many times. The V and J genes are TRBV28 and TRBJ2-1; D is possibly TRBD2 (6 bases). CDR3 length equals 20 residues. Germline CDR1 reads MDHEN; CDR2 reads SYDVKM. With 2 bases removed from V and 7 bases from J, the gap between germline ends came to 30 bases. The CDR3: CASSLNKGATDSGLWNEQFF. CDR3 nucleotide sequence: TGTGCCAGCAGTTTAAATAAAGGAGCGACAGACAGCGGGCTCTGGAATGAGCAGTTCTTC.

This clonotype was observed a few times. V gene TRBV6-1 combines with J gene TRBJ1-1; 7 bases fit TRBD1. V lost 6 bases, J lost 0 bases, and 10 bases stayed unmatched. From germline, CDR1 is MNHNS and CDR2 SASEGT. CDR3 length: 16 amino acids. The CDR3 loop is CASRSGQQTVNTEAFF. In DNA, the CDR3 is TGTGCCAGCAGGTCGGGACAGCAAACTGTGAACACTGAAGCTTTCTTT.

V gene TRBV6-1 combines with J gene TRBJ1-5; a possible D gene is TRBD1 (5 bases). This CDR3 comprises 21 residues. Trimming cost V 5 bases and J 0 bases, with 29 bases left between them. CDR1 and CDR2 (germline): MNHNS, SASEGT. The CDR3 is CASSTDHSGRVSPDSNQPQHF. The CDR3 DNA reads TGTGCCAGCAGTACGGATCATTCGGGGCGTGTCTCTCCCGATAGCAATCAGCCCCAGCATTTT.

Many counts were recorded for this clonotype. The gene calls are TRBV30 and TRBJ1-4; D gene ambiguous. This CDR3 contains 13 residues. Trimming shortened V by 4 bases and J by 7 bases, and 13 bases separated the two germline ends. The germline V gene has CDR1 GTSNPN and CDR2 SVGIG (reference sequence). The CDR3 DNA sequence: TGTGCCTGGAAGGCCCCGGCAGGTGAAAAACTGTTTTTT. Its protein product is CAWKAPAGEKLFF.

This clonotype was detected only a few times. The chain carries TRBV27 and TRBJ2-1; TRBD1 matches at 7 bases. Looked up from germline, CDR1 is MNHEY and CDR2 is SMNVEV (reference sequence). This CDR3 has 14 residues. V lost 3 bases, J lost 6 bases, and 5 bases stayed unmatched. In DNA, the CDR3 is TGTGCCAGCAGTTTTAGGGGACAGTCCAATGAGCAGTTCTTC. As protein: CASSFRGQSNEQFF.

This clonotype was counted at least ten times. The CDR3 loop is CASSYRGRQETQYF. CDR3 bases: TGTGCCAGCAGTTACCGGGGGAGACAAGAGACCCAGTACTTC. The V and J genes are TRBV6-5 and TRBJ2-5; possibly TRBD2 for D (6 bases). Germline CDR1 MNHEY, CDR2 SVGAGI. This CDR3 has 14 residues. V shed 2 bases and J shed 2 bases, with 9 bases lying between them.